Each of the 21 T cell receptor beta chains below was sequenced from the same sample in a study of tumor-infiltrating lymphocytes in primary liver carcinoma. Reverse transcription of 450 to 500 ng total RNA with a constant-region primer produced TCR beta cDNA. Construction of TCR beta libraries relied on three successive nested multiplex PCR rounds employing slightly modified ARM-PCR. PCR rounds one and two used TRBV1-TRBV30 forward primers with a C-beta reverse primer for about 9 cycles each. MiXCR was run by TCRdb on the multiplex PCR reads, yielding one entry per CDR3 protein. The sample has about 97,000 distinct CDR3 sequences, about 62% seen once. From unsorted bulk tissue weighing roughly 19-34 mg, DNA and RNA were co-extracted. The sequenced sample consisted of liver tumor tissue from sampling region 2. The subset here: tumor region T2, inferior pole. Every receptor here comes from a woman in her sixties with primary liver carcinoma and hepatitis B virus infection.

On this clonotype: A much larger clone sits a single nucleotide away, making a read error possible. CDR3 region: CASSQLGQGRGSYSPLHF. The DNA for the CDR3 is TGTGCCAGCAGCCAGCTGGGACAGGGAAGAGGTAGCTATTCACCCCTCCACTTT. The rearrangement joins TRBV14 to TRBJ1-6; 9 bases agree with TRBD1. Trimming removed 3 bases from V and 8 bases from J; junction bases left unmatched: 14. Per germline, CDR1 SGHDN and CDR2 FVKESK. The CDR3 length is 18 residues.

The rearrangement joins TRBV7-9 to TRBJ1-1, with a weak D call TRBD1 (6 bases). In germline, CDR1 is SEHNR, CDR2 FQNEAQ (reference sequence). This CDR3 comprises 17 residues. Trimming stripped 4 bases from V and 5 bases from J, with 23 bases between. CDR3 DNA sequence: TGTGCCAGCAGCTGGGACATCTCCGATTGGGGTACAACTGAAGCTTTCTTT. Translated: CASSWDISDWGTTEAFF. Filled out from reference TRBV7-9 and TRBJ1-1, the complete variable domain reads DTGVSQNPRHKITKRGQNVTFRCDPISEHNRLYWYRQTLGQGPEFLTYFQNEAQLEKSRLLSDRFSAERPKGSFSTLEIQRTEQGDSAMYLCASSWDISDWGTTEAFFGQGTRLTVV.

The chain combines TRBV10-3 with TRBJ2-1; D is undetermined. V lost 4 bases to trimming and J lost 6 bases, with 7 bases between them. This CDR3 contains 12 residues. Germline V gene lookup returns CDR1 ENHRY and CDR2 SYGVKD. This chain's CDR3 is CAISGNTNEQFF. The CDR3 bases are TGTGCCATCAGTGGGAACACCAATGAGCAGTTCTTC.

The table lists this clonotype with a few counts. A much more abundant neighbour one base away suggests this may be a read error. V gene TRBV5-5 combines with J gene TRBJ1-1; TRBD1 might be the D (5 bases). Germline values: CDR1 SGHKS, CDR2 YYEKEE (reference sequence). The CDR3 runs to 15 residues. CDR3 sequence reads: CASSFITGPNSEAFF. The DNA of the CDR3 is TGTGCCAGCAGCTTCATAACAGGACCGAACTCTGAAGCTTTCTTT.

The rearrangement links TRBV15 to TRBJ2-7, with a tentative D call TRBD1 (6 bases). Per the germline V gene, CDR1 is LNHNV and CDR2 is YYDKDF (reference sequence). The CDR3 has 14 residues. Trimming removed 4 bases from V and 5 bases from J, with 15 bases in between. This chain's CDR3 is CATSKGQNDNEQYF. Here the CDR3 DNA reads TGTGCCACCAGCAAGGGACAAAACGATAACGAGCAGTACTTC.

About this clonotype: A much bigger clone sits one base away, suggesting this may be a read error. The genes are TRBV28 and TRBJ2-1; 12 bases map to TRBD2. Germline loops: CDR1 MDHEN, CDR2 SYDVKM. The length of the CDR3 is 15 residues. Here the CDR3 DNA reads TGTGTCAGCAGTTCCAGACTAGCGGGGGTCAGCGAGCAGTTCTTC. This translates into CVSSSRLAGVSEQFF.

The V gene is TRBV5-1, the J gene TRBJ2-7; unclear D gene. V was shortened by 4 bases and J by 3 bases, with 23 bases between the two germline ends. The length of the CDR3 is 17 residues. CDR1 is SGHRS and CDR2 is YFSETQ in the germline V gene. This chain's CDR3 is CASSHGGVGISFYEQYF. For the CDR3, the DNA is TGCGCCAGCAGCCACGGTGGAGTGGGCATCTCATTCTACGAGCAGTACTTC.

Worth noting for this clonotype: Likely a read error: the CDR3 ends without its conserved phenylalanine or tryptophan. The chain carries TRBV11-2 and TRBJ2-1; tentative D call: TRBD2 (5 bases). Trimming took off 2 bases at V and 4 bases at J, with 12 bases between the two ends. CDR1 is SGHAT, CDR2 FQNNGV, per germline. This CDR3 has 15 amino acids. The CDR3 coding sequence is TGTGCCAGCAGCTTAACGCCTAGCTCTTACAATGAGCAGTTCATC. It encodes CASSLTPSSYNEQFI.

The table lists this clonotype with many counts. The V call is TRBV12-3 or TRBV12-4, the J call TRBJ2-3; a possible D gene is TRBD2 (5 bases). V lost 1 base to trimming and J lost 0 bases, with 11 bases between them. The CDR3 totals 16 residues. The CDR3 nucleotides are TGTGCCAGCAGTTTAGGAGGGCGGGTTAGCACAGATACGCAGTATTTT. Its protein is CASSLGGRVSTDTQYF.

V and J are TRBV29-1 and TRBJ1-5, with D perhaps TRBD1 (6 bases). Germline V lookup: CDR1 SQVTM, CDR2 ANQGSEA. The CDR3 extends over 12 amino acids. The ends were cut back, 7 bases at V and 5 bases at J, with 12 bases in the middle. In nucleotides, the CDR3 is TGCAGCGATGGGACAAGCGATCAGCCCCAGCATTTT. Translated: CSDGTSDQPQHF.

Worth noting for this clonotype: At one boundary the junction diverges from the germline segment, which might be a read error. J is TRBJ2-1 and V is TRBV11-2; the D call may be TRBD1 or TRBD2 (5 bases each). Germline V gene lookup returns CDR1 SGHAT and CDR2 FQNNGV. This CDR3 is 15 amino acids long. This CDR3 is CASSLPPGQYNEKFF. The CDR3 bases are TGTGCCAGTAGTCTCCCCCCGGGGCAGTACAATGAGAAGTTCTTC.

As concerns this clonotype: Possible read error: a much larger clone is one base away. The CDR3 here is CASGSGGAAKEETQYF. The CDR3 nucleotides are TGTGCCTCAGGGTCAGGCGGGGCAGCGAAAGAGGAGACCCAGTACTTC. The chain is built from TRBV30 and TRBJ2-5; perhaps TRBD2 as D (6 bases). Trimming left V 7 bases short and J 5 bases short, with 26 bases between. Germline V gene lookup returns CDR1 GTSNPN and CDR2 SVGIG (reference sequence). The CDR3 length is 16 residues.

In the case of this clonotype: This may arise from a read error, as a much more abundant clone is one base away. The J gene is TRBJ2-5, the V gene TRBV5-4, with TRBD1 matching over 8 bases. From germline, CDR1 is SGHNT and CDR2 YYREEE (reference sequence). V was clipped by 3 bases and J by 0 bases; unmatched bases: 1. The CDR3 sequence is 14 residues long. In DNA, the CDR3 is TGTGCCAGCAGCTGGGACAGGTACCAAGAGACCCAGTACTTC. The encoded protein is CASSWDRYQETQYF.

This clonotype was seen a few times. A read error is possible here, since a much larger clone lies one base away. The genes are TRBV6-5 and TRBJ2-2; D could derive from TRBD1 or TRBD2 (6 bases each). The CDR3 is made up of 14 amino acids. The germline V gene has CDR1 MNHEY and CDR2 SVGAGI. The CDR3 DNA is TGTGCCAGCAGTTCCGACAGGATCGCCGGGGGGCTGTTTTTT. Its protein is CASSSDRIAGGLFF.

A few counts support this clonotype. This could be a read error, since a much larger clone is one nucleotide away. Because it lacks the conserved phenylalanine or tryptophan at the end, this CDR3 is likely a read error. J is TRBJ2-1 and V is TRBV12-3 or TRBV12-4, with a tentative D call TRBD1 (6 bases). This CDR3 contains 13 residues. Trimming took off 5 bases at V and 4 bases at J, with 9 bases between the two ends. CDR3 nucleotide sequence: TGTGCCAGCAGTACCGGACAGTACAATGAGCAGTTCTTA. Translated, it gives CASSTGQYNEQFL.

This clonotype appeared a few times. The CDR3: CASSLAPGRRTNTEAFF. The CDR3 bases are TGTGCCAGCAGTTTAGCCCCCGGACGGCGGACGAACACTGAAGCTTTCTTT. This chain connects TRBV28 to TRBJ1-1; D is unclear. Trimming shortened V by 2 bases and J by 1 base, and 17 bases separated the two germline ends. This CDR3 comprises 17 residues. Germline CDR1 reads MDHEN; CDR2 reads SYDVKM.

This clonotype was recorded many times. This chain connects TRBV6-2 or TRBV6-3 to TRBJ2-7; 13 bases align to TRBD2. From germline, CDR1 is MNHEY and CDR2 SVGEGT. The CDR3 spans 15 residues. The V gene end was trimmed by 5 bases and the J gene end by 6 bases; junction bases not matched to a gene: 7. The CDR3 DNA sequence: TGTGCCAGCAGTCAAGCCGGGACTAGCGGGATCGAGCAGTACTTC. This codes for CASSQAGTSGIEQYF.

The chain recombines TRBV11-3 with TRBJ2-7; 10 bases map to TRBD1. With 8 bases clipped from V and 8 bases from J, the junction kept 15 bases outside the gene matches. This CDR3 region has 15 residues. CDR1 and CDR2 from the germline V gene are SGHNT and YENEEA. CDR3 region: CASCTRQGAGDQQYF. The CDR3 DNA sequence: TGTGCCAGCTGCACGCGACAGGGGGCGGGCGACCAGCAGTACTTC. The whole variable domain, filled in from reference TRBV11-3 and TRBJ2-7, reads EAGVVQSPRYKIIEKKQPVAFWCNPISGHNTLYWYLQNLGQGPELLIRYENEEAVDDSQLPKDRFSAERLKGVDSTLKIQPAELGDSAVYLCASCTRQGAGDQQYFGPGTRLTVT.

A word on this clonotype: A much larger clone lies a single base off, so this may be a read error. The genes are TRBV6-6 and TRBJ1-1, with TRBD1 identical over 9 bases. V trimming: 10 bases; J trimming: 4 bases; junction bases outside the gene matches: 10. The CDR3 sequence is 14 residues long. Germline loops: CDR1 MNHNY, CDR2 SVGAGI (reference sequence). The CDR3 coding sequence is TGTGCCAACAGAACCGGGACAGGGAGCACTGAAGCTTTCTTT. Translation: CANRTGTGSTEAFF.

This chain connects TRBV29-1 to TRBJ2-2; TRBD1 aligns across 12 bases. The trim removed 6 bases at V and 9 bases at J, leaving 17 bases unmatched. This CDR3 spans 17 amino acids. CDR1 and CDR2 (germline): SQVTM, ANQGSEA. The CDR3 nucleotides are TGCAGCGTCTCCGGGACAGGGGGCTCCCTGGACATCTGGGAGCTGTTTTTT. Protein: CSVSGTGGSLDIWELFF.

This clonotype was picked up one time. An end of the junction does not agree with germline; a read error may underlie this. This sequence joins TRBV29-1 and TRBJ1-4; D gene unclear. CDR1 and CDR2 (germline): SQVTM, ANQGSEA. The CDR3 is 12 amino acids. CDR3 region: CCVGQYGEKLFF. DNA for the CDR3: TGCTGCGTGGGTCAGTACGGCGAAAAACTGTTTTTT.